This T cell receptor beta chain was captured by sequencing in a study of blood T cells in healthy people across ages. Study-wide findings and caveats: Lack of knowledge of donor CMV status possibly confounded expanded clonotype changes.

Comments on this clonotype: Its specificity is not known.

Trimming cost V 4 bases and J 0 bases, with 13 bases left between them. In germline, CDR1 is SQVTM, CDR2 ANQGSEA. This CDR3 has 16 amino acids. The use of a sample-barcoded 5' primer and a J-beta primer mix characterized a second PCR of roughly 7 to 12 cycles. TCRdb independently ran MiXCR on the 5' RACE reads; one entry per CDR3 protein. The sample includes approximately 940,000 distinct CDR3 sequences, roughly 43% seen only once; the top ten take roughly 12%. This rearrangement joins TRBV29-1 to TRBJ2-6; TRBD1 might be the D (6 bases). Sample: blood. The source of this sequence is a man aged 30-40 years in good health. This chain's CDR3 is CSVGGHSSSGANVLTF. The DNA of the CDR3 is TGCAGCGTTGGGGGACACTCTAGCTCTGGGGCCAACGTCCTGACTTTC.